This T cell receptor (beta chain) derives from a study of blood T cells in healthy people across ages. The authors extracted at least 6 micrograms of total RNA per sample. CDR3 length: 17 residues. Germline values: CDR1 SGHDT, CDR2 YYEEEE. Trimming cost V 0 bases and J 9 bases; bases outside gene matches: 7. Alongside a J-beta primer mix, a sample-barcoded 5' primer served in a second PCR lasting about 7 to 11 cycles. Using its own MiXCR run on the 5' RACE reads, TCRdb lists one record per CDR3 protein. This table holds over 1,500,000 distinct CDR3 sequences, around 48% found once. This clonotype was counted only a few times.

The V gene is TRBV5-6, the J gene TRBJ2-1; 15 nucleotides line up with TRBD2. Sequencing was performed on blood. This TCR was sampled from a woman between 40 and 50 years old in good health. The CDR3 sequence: CASSLAGLAGGAGEQFF. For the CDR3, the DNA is TGTGCCAGCAGCTTGGCTGGACTAGCGGGGGGGGCCGGTGAGCAGTTCTTC. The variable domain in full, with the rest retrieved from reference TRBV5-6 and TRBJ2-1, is DAGVTQSPTHLIKTRGQQVTLRCSPKSGHDTVSWYQQALGQGPQFIFQYYEEEERQRGNFPDRFSGHQFPNYSSELNVNALLLGDSALYLCASSLAGLAGGAGEQFFGPGTRLTVL.